Listed below are T cell receptor beta chains from one sample, sequenced in a study of response to subunit inactivated influenza vaccine. TCRdb called the RT-PCR reads again in MiXCR, with one record for every CDR3 protein. The table lists about 540,000 distinct CDR3 sequences, around 15% of them singletons. Sequenced here: PBMCs from blood, sampled 11 to 12 days after vaccination. These receptors all come from a man between 50 and 59 years old who received an inactivated influenza vaccine. The CDR3 runs from the conserved cysteine through the conserved F or W. Fields, in order: J gene, D gene, V gene, clone size, CDR3 protein, CDR3 DNA. A D gene is named only where the DNA matches it firmly. A row's size may be missing; if present it is once, few, many or a size class.

j_call: TRBJ2-6
d_call: TRBD2
v_call: TRBV12-3/TRBV12-4
clone_size: few
cdr3_aa: CASRVSGASGANVLTF
cdr3_nt: TGTGCCAGCAGAGTCAGCGGGGCTAGTGGGGCCAACGTCCTGACTTTC

j_call: TRBJ2-5
d_call: NA
v_call: TRBV7-2
clone_size: NA
cdr3_aa: CASSPWTPPETQYF
cdr3_nt: TGTGCCAGCAGCCCGTGGACGCCACCGGAGACCCAGTACTTC

j_call: TRBJ2-2
d_call: NA
v_call: TRBV25-1
clone_size: many
cdr3_aa: CATLSSLPGELFF
cdr3_nt: TGTGCCACCTTGTCTAGCCTCCCCGGGGAGCTGTTTTTT

j_call: TRBJ2-7
d_call: NA
v_call: TRBV5-1
clone_size: few
cdr3_aa: CASSLDFFSYEQYF
cdr3_nt: TGCGCCAGCAGCTTGGACTTTTTCTCCTACGAGCAGTACTTC

j_call: TRBJ2-3
d_call: NA
v_call: TRBV7-2
clone_size: few
cdr3_aa: CASSLAGFRGRDTQYF
cdr3_nt: TGTGCCAGCAGCTTAGCGGGGTTCAGGGGCCGGGATACGCAGTATTTT

j_call: TRBJ2-5
d_call: TRBD2
v_call: TRBV29-1
clone_size: few
cdr3_aa: CSVSAGGETQYF
cdr3_nt: TGCAGCGTTTCAGCGGGGGGGGAGACCCAGTACTTC

j_call: TRBJ2-2
d_call: TRBD2
v_call: TRBV20-1
clone_size: NA
cdr3_aa: CSARGRAGGPGTGELFF
cdr3_nt: TGCAGTGCTAGAGGTCGAGCGGGAGGGCCCGGCACCGGGGAGCTGTTTTTT

j_call: TRBJ1-1
d_call: NA
v_call: TRBV7-8
clone_size: NA
cdr3_aa: CASSNTGVMNTEAFF
cdr3_nt: TGTGCCAGCAGCAACACGGGGGTAATGAACACTGAAGCTTTCTTT

j_call: TRBJ2-1
d_call: NA
v_call: TRBV29-1
clone_size: few
cdr3_aa: CSVGDGVQSSYNEQFF
cdr3_nt: TGCAGCGTTGGGGATGGGGTTCAGAGCTCCTACAATGAGCAGTTCTTC

j_call: TRBJ2-1
d_call: NA
v_call: TRBV14
clone_size: NA
cdr3_aa: CASSQVGGFLSYNEQFF
cdr3_nt: TGTGCCAGCAGCCAAGTGGGTGGGTTTTTATCCTACAATGAGCAGTTCTTC

j_call: TRBJ2-3
d_call: NA
v_call: TRBV29-1
clone_size: NA
cdr3_aa: CSVGQGRDTQYF
cdr3_nt: TGCAGCGTTGGTCAGGGGCGAGATACGCAGTATTTT

j_call: TRBJ2-7
d_call: NA
v_call: TRBV7-6
clone_size: NA
cdr3_aa: CASSTGGNPTGPYPYEQYF
cdr3_nt: TGTGCCAGCAGCACCGGAGGAAATCCTACCGGGCCTTACCCCTACGAGCAGTACTTC

j_call: TRBJ2-1
d_call: TRBD1
v_call: TRBV7-9
clone_size: few
cdr3_aa: CASSGIQGNEQFF
cdr3_nt: TGTGCCAGCAGCGGAATACAGGGGAATGAGCAGTTCTTC

j_call: TRBJ2-2
d_call: NA
v_call: TRBV29-1
clone_size: few
cdr3_aa: CSVSNVGAGELFF
cdr3_nt: TGCAGCGTTTCCAATGTGGGGGCCGGGGAGCTGTTTTTT

j_call: TRBJ2-4
d_call: NA
v_call: TRBV5-1
clone_size: few
cdr3_aa: CASSLAQEGDIQYF
cdr3_nt: TGCGCCAGCAGCTTGGCCCAAGAGGGGGACATTCAGTACTTC

j_call: TRBJ1-2
d_call: NA
v_call: TRBV18
clone_size: few
cdr3_aa: CASSPTMARAPGGYTF
cdr3_nt: TGTGCCAGCTCACCGACAATGGCAAGAGCGCCTGGCGGCTACACCTTC

j_call: TRBJ2-1
d_call: NA
v_call: TRBV3-1
clone_size: few
cdr3_aa: CASSLGTLSYNEQFF
cdr3_nt: TGTGCCAGCAGCCTCGGGACTCTCAGCTACAATGAGCAGTTCTTC

j_call: TRBJ2-1
d_call: NA
v_call: TRBV4-2
clone_size: many
cdr3_aa: CASSQGIWSTRTNNEQFF
cdr3_nt: TGTGCCAGCAGCCAAGGAATTTGGTCGACTAGGACAAACAATGAGCAGTTCTTC

j_call: TRBJ2-7
d_call: NA
v_call: TRBV15
clone_size: NA
cdr3_aa: CATSRDLTVYEQYF
cdr3_nt: TGTGCCACCAGCAGAGATCTAACAGTCTACGAGCAGTACTTC

j_call: TRBJ2-7
d_call: TRBD1
v_call: TRBV3-1
clone_size: few
cdr3_aa: CASSPGITGEYEQYF
cdr3_nt: TGTGCCAGCAGCCCAGGGATAACAGGGGAGTACGAGCAGTACTTC

j_call: TRBJ1-1
d_call: TRBD1
v_call: TRBV7-2
clone_size: NA
cdr3_aa: CASSLQGTGVNTEAFF
cdr3_nt: TGTGCCAGCAGCTTACAAGGGACAGGGGTGAACACTGAAGCTTTCTTT

j_call: TRBJ1-3
d_call: NA
v_call: TRBV12-3/TRBV12-4
clone_size: NA
cdr3_aa: CASSQDSGNTIYF
cdr3_nt: TGTGCCAGCAGCCAGGACTCTGGAAACACTATATATTTT

j_call: TRBJ2-2
d_call: NA
v_call: TRBV5-1
clone_size: NA
cdr3_aa: CASLGLPGTGELFF
cdr3_nt: TGCGCCAGCCTGGGCCTACCGGGAACCGGGGAGCTGTTTTTT

j_call: TRBJ2-3
d_call: TRBD2
v_call: TRBV5-1
clone_size: NA
cdr3_aa: CASQPGLAGVGADTQYF
cdr3_nt: TGCGCCAGCCAACCGGGACTAGCGGGAGTCGGAGCAGATACGCAGTATTTT

j_call: TRBJ1-3
d_call: NA
v_call: TRBV5-5
clone_size: NA
cdr3_aa: CASSQMAQTGNTIYF
cdr3_nt: TGTGCCAGCAGCCAAATGGCCCAGACTGGAAACACCATATATTTT

j_call: TRBJ2-1
d_call: TRBD2
v_call: TRBV6-2/TRBV6-3
clone_size: few
cdr3_aa: CASSYASSGGVYNEQFF
cdr3_nt: TGTGCCAGCAGTTACGCCTCTAGCGGGGGGGTCTACAATGAGCAGTTCTTC

j_call: TRBJ2-7
d_call: NA
v_call: TRBV4-1
clone_size: NA
cdr3_aa: CASSPRWGYEQYF
cdr3_nt: TGCGCCAGCAGCCCTAGGTGGGGATACGAGCAGTACTTC

j_call: TRBJ2-7
d_call: NA
v_call: TRBV12-3/TRBV12-4
clone_size: NA
cdr3_aa: CASSPGLTGQYF
cdr3_nt: TGTGCCAGCAGCCCCGGCCTCACAGGGCAGTACTTC

j_call: TRBJ2-7
d_call: TRBD2
v_call: TRBV28
clone_size: NA
cdr3_aa: CASSRTSGTIGEQYF
cdr3_nt: TGTGCCAGCAGTCGGACTAGCGGGACGATCGGCGAGCAGTACTTC

j_call: TRBJ1-2
d_call: NA
v_call: TRBV20-1
clone_size: NA
cdr3_aa: CSAREPIGPYGYTF
cdr3_nt: TGCAGTGCTAGAGAACCTATTGGGCCCTACGGCTACACCTTC

j_call: TRBJ2-4
d_call: TRBD1
v_call: TRBV2
clone_size: NA
cdr3_aa: CASSEEAGQGNIQYF
cdr3_nt: TGTGCCAGCAGTGAAGAAGCGGGACAGGGAAACATTCAGTACTTC

j_call: TRBJ2-2
d_call: TRBD2
v_call: TRBV6-1
clone_size: few
cdr3_aa: CASRRGLAGGTANTGELFF
cdr3_nt: TGTGCCAGCAGGCGGGGACTAGCGGGAGGGACCGCGAACACCGGGGAGCTGTTTTTT

j_call: TRBJ1-5
d_call: TRBD1
v_call: TRBV28
clone_size: few
cdr3_aa: CASSTGGGQPQHF
cdr3_nt: TGTGCCAGCAGCACAGGGGGGGGACAGCCCCAGCATTTT

j_call: TRBJ2-6
d_call: TRBD1
v_call: TRBV6-2/TRBV6-3
clone_size: NA
cdr3_aa: CASSRDRAGANVLTF
cdr3_nt: TGTGCCAGCAGCCGGGACAGGGCTGGGGCCAACGTCCTGACTTTC

j_call: TRBJ2-5
d_call: NA
v_call: TRBV6-2/TRBV6-3
clone_size: NA
cdr3_aa: CASSATTHAGETQYF
cdr3_nt: TGTGCCAGCAGCGCAACGACTCATGCGGGAGAGACCCAGTACTTC

j_call: TRBJ2-7
d_call: NA
v_call: TRBV4-1
clone_size: NA
cdr3_aa: CASSQLLVWTESSYEQYF
cdr3_nt: TGCGCCAGCAGCCAACTGTTAGTCTGGACAGAGAGCTCCTACGAGCAGTACTTC

j_call: TRBJ2-5
d_call: NA
v_call: TRBV5-1
clone_size: NA
cdr3_aa: CASSLGGRDRETQYF
cdr3_nt: TGCGCCAGCAGCTTGGGGGGCCGGGATCGGGAGACCCAGTACTTC

j_call: TRBJ1-1
d_call: TRBD1
v_call: TRBV5-1
clone_size: NA
cdr3_aa: CASSLVQGENTEAFF
cdr3_nt: TGCGCCAGCAGCTTGGTACAGGGGGAGAACACTGAAGCTTTCTTT

j_call: TRBJ2-5
d_call: TRBD1
v_call: TRBV12-3/TRBV12-4
clone_size: many
cdr3_aa: CASTWTGLETQYF
cdr3_nt: TGTGCCAGCACTTGGACAGGGTTAGAGACCCAGTACTTC

j_call: TRBJ2-5
d_call: TRBD2
v_call: TRBV7-2
clone_size: NA
cdr3_aa: CASSLRWGTSGGLQEIQYF
cdr3_nt: TGTGCCAGCAGCTTACGCTGGGGGACTAGCGGGGGGCTTCAAGAGATCCAGTACTTC

j_call: TRBJ2-2
d_call: TRBD1
v_call: TRBV7-9
clone_size: NA
cdr3_aa: CASSQGQFNTGELYF
cdr3_nt: TGTGCCAGCAGCCAGGGACAGTTTAACACCGGGGAGCTGTATTTT

j_call: TRBJ1-1
d_call: NA
v_call: TRBV20-1
clone_size: NA
cdr3_aa: CSARPSTGHTEAFF
cdr3_nt: TGCAGTGCTAGACCCTCGACAGGTCACACTGAAGCTTTCTTT

j_call: TRBJ2-2
d_call: NA
v_call: TRBV12-3/TRBV12-4
clone_size: few
cdr3_aa: CASSPGQQRATGELFF
cdr3_nt: TGTGCCAGCAGTCCAGGGCAACAGCGTGCCACCGGGGAGCTGTTTTTT